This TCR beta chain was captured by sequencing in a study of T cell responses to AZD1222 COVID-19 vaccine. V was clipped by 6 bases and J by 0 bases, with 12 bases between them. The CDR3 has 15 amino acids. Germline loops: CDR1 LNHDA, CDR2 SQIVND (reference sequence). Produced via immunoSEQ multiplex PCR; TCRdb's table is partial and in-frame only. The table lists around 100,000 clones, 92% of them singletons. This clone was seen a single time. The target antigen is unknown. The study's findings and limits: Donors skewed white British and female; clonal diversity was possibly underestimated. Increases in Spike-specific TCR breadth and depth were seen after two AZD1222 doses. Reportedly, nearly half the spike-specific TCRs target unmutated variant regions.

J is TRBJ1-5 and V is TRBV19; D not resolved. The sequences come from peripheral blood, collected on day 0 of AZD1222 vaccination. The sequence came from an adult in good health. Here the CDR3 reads CASSRGEYSNQPQHF. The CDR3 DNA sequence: TGTGCCAGTAGCCGCGGGGAATATAGCAATCAGCCCCAGCATTTT.